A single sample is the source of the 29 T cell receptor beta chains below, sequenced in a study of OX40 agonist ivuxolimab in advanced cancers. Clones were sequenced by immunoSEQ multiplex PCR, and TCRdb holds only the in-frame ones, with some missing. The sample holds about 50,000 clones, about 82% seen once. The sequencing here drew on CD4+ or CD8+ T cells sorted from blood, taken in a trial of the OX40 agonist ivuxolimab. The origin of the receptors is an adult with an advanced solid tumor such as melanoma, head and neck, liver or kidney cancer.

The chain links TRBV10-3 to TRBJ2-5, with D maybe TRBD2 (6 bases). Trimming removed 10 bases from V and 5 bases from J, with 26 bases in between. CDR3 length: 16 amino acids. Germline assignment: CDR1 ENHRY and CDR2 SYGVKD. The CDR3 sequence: CATDRGGTGGAETQYF. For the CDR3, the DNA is TGTGCCACGGATAGAGGAGGGACCGGCGGGGCCGAGACCCAGTACTTC.

CDR3 sequence reads: CASSERPIQETQYF. DNA for the CDR3: TGCGCCAGCAGTGAGAGGCCGATCCAAGAGACCCAGTACTTC. This rearrangement joins TRBV10-1 to TRBJ2-5, with D unclear. V was trimmed by 2 bases and J by 1 base, leaving 8 bases between them. CDR1 is WNHNN, CDR2 SYGVQD, per germline (reference sequence). This CDR3 is built from 14 residues.

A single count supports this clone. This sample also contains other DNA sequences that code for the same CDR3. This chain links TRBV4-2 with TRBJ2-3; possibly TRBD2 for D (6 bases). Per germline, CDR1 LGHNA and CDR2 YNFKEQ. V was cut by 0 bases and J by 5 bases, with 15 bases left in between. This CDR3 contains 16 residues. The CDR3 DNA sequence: TGTGCCAGCAGCCAAGATCTAGCCTCGGGGGTAGATACGCAGTATTTT. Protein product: CASSQDLASGVDTQYF.

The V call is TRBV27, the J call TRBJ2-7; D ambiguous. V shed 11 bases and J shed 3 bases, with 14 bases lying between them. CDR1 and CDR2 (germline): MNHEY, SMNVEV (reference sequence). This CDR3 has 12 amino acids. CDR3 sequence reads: CAVKTTSYEQYF. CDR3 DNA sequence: TGTGCCGTCAAGACAACCAGCTACGAGCAGTACTTC.

The CDR3 sequence is CASSLVFTEGRSSYEQYF. DNA for the CDR3: TGTGCCAGCAGCTTAGTCTTCACGGAAGGCAGGAGCTCCTACGAGCAGTACTTC. V and J are TRBV11-3 and TRBJ2-7; unclear D gene. This CDR3 has 18 residues. The V and J ends lost 1 base and 0 bases respectively, with 19 bases between them. Germline V gene lookup returns CDR1 SGHNT and CDR2 YENEEA. The entire variable domain, with the rest obtained from reference TRBV11-3 and TRBJ2-7, is as follows: EAGVVQSPRYKIIEKKQPVAFWCNPISGHNTLYWYLQNLGQGPELLIRYENEEAVDDSQLPKDRFSAERLKGVDSTLKIQPAELGDSAVYLCASSLVFTEGRSSYEQYFGPGTRLTVT.

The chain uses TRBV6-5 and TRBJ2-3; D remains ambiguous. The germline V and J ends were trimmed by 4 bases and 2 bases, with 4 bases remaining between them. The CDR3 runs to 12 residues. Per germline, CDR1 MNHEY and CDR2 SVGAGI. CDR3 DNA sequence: TGTGCCAGCAGTTCCACCACAGATACGCAGTATTTT. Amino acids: CASSSTTDTQYF.

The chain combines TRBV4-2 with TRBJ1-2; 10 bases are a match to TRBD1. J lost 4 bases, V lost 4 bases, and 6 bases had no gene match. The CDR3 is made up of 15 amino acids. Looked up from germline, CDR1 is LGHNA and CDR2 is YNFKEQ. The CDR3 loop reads CASSPGQGVLYGYTF. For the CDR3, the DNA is TGTGCCAGCAGCCCTGGACAGGGGGTGCTCTATGGCTACACCTTC.

CDR3 bases: TGTGCCAGCAGCCAAGTGTCGGCAGTTCTGGAGGAAAAACTGTTTTTT. As protein: CASSQVSAVLEEKLFF. The chain couples TRBV14 to TRBJ1-4; D is uncertain. Germline CDR1 is SGHDN and CDR2 is FVKESK. The CDR3 extends over 16 amino acids. V was cut by 1 base and J by 8 bases, with 17 bases left in between.

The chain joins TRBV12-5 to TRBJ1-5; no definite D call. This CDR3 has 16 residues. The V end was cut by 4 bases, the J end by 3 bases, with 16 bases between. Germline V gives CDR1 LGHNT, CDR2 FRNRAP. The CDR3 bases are TGTGCTAGTGGTTCGCTCCCCGACGGATACAATCAGCCCCAGCATTTT. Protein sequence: CASGSLPDGYNQPQHF.

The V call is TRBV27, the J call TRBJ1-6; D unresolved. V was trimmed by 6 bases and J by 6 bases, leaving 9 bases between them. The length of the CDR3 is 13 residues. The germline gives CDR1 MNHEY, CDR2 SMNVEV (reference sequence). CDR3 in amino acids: CASSLKRNSPLHF. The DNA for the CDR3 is TGTGCCAGCAGCCTCAAGCGTAATTCACCCCTCCACTTT.

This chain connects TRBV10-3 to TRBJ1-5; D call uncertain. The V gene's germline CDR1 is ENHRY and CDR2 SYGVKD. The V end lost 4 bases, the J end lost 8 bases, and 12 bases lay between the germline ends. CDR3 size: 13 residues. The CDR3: CAISGGTGKPQHF. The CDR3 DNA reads TGTGCCATCAGTGGGGGAACGGGTAAGCCCCAGCATTTT.

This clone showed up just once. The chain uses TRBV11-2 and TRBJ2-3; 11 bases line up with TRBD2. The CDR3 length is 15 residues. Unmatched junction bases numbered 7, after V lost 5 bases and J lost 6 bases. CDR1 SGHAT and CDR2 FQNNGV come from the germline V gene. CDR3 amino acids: CASSSSGGAGDTQYF. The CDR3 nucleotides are TGTGCCAGCAGCAGTAGCGGGGGGGCCGGGGATACGCAGTATTTT. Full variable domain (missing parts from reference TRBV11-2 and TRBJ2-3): EAGVAQSPRYKIIEKRQSVAFWCNPISGHATLYWYQQILGQGPKLLIQFQNNGVVDDSQLPKDRFSAERLKGVDSTLKIQPAKLEDSAVYLCASSSSGGAGDTQYFGPGTRLTVL.

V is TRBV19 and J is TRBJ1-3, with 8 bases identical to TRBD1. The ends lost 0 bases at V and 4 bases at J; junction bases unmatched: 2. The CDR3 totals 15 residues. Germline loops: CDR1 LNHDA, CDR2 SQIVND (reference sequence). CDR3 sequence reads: CASSIDRGRGNTIYF. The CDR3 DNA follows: TGTGCCAGTAGTATAGACAGGGGGCGAGGAAACACCATATATTTT.

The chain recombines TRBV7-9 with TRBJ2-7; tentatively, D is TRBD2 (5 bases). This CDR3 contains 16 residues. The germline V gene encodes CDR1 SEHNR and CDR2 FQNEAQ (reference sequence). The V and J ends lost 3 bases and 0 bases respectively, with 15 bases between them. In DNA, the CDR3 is TGTGCCAGCAGCTTCGGTGGGCGGGTTGTCTCCTACGAGCAGTACTTC. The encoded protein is CASSFGGRVVSYEQYF.

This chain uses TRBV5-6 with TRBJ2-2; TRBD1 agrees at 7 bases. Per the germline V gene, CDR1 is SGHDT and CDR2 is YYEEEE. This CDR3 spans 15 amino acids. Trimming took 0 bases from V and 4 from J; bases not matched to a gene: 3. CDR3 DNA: TGTGCCAGCAGCTTGGAGGGGGCTTTCACCGGGGAGCTGTTTTTT. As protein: CASSLEGAFTGELFF.

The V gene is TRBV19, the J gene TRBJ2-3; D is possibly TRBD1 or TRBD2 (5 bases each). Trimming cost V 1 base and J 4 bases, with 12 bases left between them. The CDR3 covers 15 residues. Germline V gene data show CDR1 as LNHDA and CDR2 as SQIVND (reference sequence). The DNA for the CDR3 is TGTGCCAGTAGTATAGGGGGGTGGCTGGCAGATACGCAGTATTTT. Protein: CASSIGGWLADTQYF.

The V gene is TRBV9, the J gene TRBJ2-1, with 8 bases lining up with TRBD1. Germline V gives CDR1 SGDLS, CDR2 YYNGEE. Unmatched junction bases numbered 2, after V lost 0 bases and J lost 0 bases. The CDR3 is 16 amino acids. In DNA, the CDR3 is TGTGCCAGCAGCGTAGTCGGACAGGGCTCCTACAATGAGCAGTTCTTC. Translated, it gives CASSVVGQGSYNEQFF. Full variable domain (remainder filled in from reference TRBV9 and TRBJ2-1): DSGVTQTPKHLITATGQRVTLRCSPRSGDLSVYWYQQSLDQGLQFLIQYYNGEERAKGNILERFSAQQFPDLHSELNLSSLELGDSALYFCASSVVGQGSYNEQFFGPGTRLTVL.

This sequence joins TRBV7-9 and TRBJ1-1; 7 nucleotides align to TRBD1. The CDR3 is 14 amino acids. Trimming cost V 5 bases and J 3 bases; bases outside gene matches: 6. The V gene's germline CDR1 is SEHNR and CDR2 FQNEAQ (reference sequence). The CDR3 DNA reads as TGTGCCAGCAGCCCCCGAGGGGGCCACACTGAAGCTTTCTTT. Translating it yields CASSPRGGHTEAFF.

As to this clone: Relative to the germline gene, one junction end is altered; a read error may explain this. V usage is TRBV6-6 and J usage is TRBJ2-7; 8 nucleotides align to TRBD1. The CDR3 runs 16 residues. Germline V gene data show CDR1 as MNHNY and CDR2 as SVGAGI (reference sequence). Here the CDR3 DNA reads TGTGCCAGCAGTTACTCGACCGGGACAGGATCCTCCGAGCAGTACTTC. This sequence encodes CASSYSTGTGSSEQYF.

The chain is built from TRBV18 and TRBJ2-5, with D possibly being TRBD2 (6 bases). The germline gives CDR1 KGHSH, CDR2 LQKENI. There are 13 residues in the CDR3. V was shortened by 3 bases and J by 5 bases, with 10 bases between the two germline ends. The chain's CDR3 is CASSPSGVETQYF. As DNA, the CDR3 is TGTGCCAGCTCACCCTCGGGGGTGGAGACCCAGTACTTC.

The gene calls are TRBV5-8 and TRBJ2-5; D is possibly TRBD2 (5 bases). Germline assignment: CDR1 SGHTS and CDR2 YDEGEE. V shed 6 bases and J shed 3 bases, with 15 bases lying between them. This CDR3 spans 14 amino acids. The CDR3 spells CASKVRAGKETQYF. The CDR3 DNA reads TGTGCCAGCAAGGTGAGGGCAGGAAAAGAGACCCAGTACTTC.

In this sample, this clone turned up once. The CDR3 coding sequence is TGTGCCAGCAGCTTAGACAGGAACAATGAGCAGTTCTTC. Encoded protein: CASSLDRNNEQFF. The chain employs TRBV5-6 and TRBJ2-1; tentative D call: TRBD1 (6 bases). From germline, CDR1 is SGHDT and CDR2 YYEEEE. The CDR3 extends over 13 amino acids. V was pared by 2 bases and J by 5 bases, with 8 bases between.

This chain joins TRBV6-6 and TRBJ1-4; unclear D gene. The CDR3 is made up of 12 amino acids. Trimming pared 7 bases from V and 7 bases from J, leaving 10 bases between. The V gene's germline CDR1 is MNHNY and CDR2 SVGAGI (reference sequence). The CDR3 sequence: CASKWRGEKLFF. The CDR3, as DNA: TGTGCCAGCAAATGGCGGGGTGAAAAACTGTTTTTT.

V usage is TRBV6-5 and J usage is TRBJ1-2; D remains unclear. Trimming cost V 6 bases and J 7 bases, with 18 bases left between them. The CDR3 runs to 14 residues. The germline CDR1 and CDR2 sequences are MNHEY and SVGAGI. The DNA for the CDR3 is TGTGCCAGCAGGACGATTGGGTATCTCTCTGGCTACACCTTC. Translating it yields CASRTIGYLSGYTF.

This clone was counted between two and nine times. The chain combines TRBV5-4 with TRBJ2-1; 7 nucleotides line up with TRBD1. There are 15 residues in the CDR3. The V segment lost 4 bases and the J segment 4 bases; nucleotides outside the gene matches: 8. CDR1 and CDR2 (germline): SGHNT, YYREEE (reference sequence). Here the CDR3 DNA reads TGTGCCAGCAGCAAAGGGGGCGAACCTTACAATGAGCAGTTCTTC. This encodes CASSKGGEPYNEQFF.

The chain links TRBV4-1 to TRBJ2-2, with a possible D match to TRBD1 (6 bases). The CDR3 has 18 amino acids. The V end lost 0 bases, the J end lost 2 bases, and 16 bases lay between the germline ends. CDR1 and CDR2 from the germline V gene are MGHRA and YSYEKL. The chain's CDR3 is CASSQDANRAGNTGELFF. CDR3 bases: TGCGCCAGCAGCCAAGATGCTAACAGGGCCGGAAACACCGGGGAGCTGTTTTTT.

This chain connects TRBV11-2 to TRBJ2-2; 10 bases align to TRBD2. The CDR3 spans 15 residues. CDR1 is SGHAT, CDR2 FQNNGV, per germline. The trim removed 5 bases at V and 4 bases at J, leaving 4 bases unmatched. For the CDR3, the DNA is TGTGCCAGCAGCACTAGGACTAGCGGCACCGGGGAGCTGTTTTTT. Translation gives CASSTRTSGTGELFF.

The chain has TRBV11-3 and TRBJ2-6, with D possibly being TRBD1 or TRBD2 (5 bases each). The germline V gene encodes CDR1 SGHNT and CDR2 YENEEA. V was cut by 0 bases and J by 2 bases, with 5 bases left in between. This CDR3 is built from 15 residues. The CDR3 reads CASSLEGAGANVLTF. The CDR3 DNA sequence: TGTGCCAGCAGCTTAGAGGGGGCTGGGGCCAACGTCCTGACTTTC.

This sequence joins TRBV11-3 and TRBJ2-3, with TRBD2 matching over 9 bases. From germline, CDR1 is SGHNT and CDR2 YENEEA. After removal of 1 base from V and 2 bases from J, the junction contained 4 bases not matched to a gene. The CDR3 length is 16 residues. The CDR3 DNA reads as TGTGCCAGCAGCTTAGGTCTAGCGGGGTCCACAGATACGCAGTATTTT. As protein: CASSLGLAGSTDTQYF.